The 18 T cell receptor beta chains given below trace back to one sample, sequenced in a study of control samples from healthy donors and cancer patients. The data were produced by immunoSEQ multiplex PCR, yet TCRdb's version contains in-frame clones alone and is incomplete. The sample lists about 83,000 clones, roughly 91% occurring once. The material sequenced was blood. The receptors were gathered from a man over 45 in good health.

The V call is TRBV2, the J call TRBJ1-5, with D perhaps matching TRBD1 (5 bases). The CDR3 covers 14 residues. The germline V gene encodes CDR1 SNHLY and CDR2 FYNNEI. Trimming left V 1 base short and J 5 bases short, with 9 bases between. The CDR3 bases are TGTGCCAGCAGTGAAGGGCGGGGGGATCAGCCCCAGCATTTT. Translation gives CASSEGRGDQPQHF.

V is TRBV4-3 and J is TRBJ2-7, with D possibly matching TRBD1 (6 bases). The CDR3 contains 14 residues. Germline V gene sequence: CDR1 LGHNA, CDR2 YSLEER. V was pared by 4 bases and J by 0 bases, with 10 bases between. Here the CDR3 reads CASSPTRGSYEQYF. The CDR3 DNA sequence: TGCGCCAGCAGCCCAACCAGGGGCTCCTACGAGCAGTACTTC.

This clone was seen once. The CDR3 coding sequence is TGTGCCTGGAGTCGTTTCGGGTCCTACGAGCAGTACTTC. Translated, it gives CAWSRFGSYEQYF. This chain links TRBV30 with TRBJ2-7; no reliable D call. The germline V and J ends were trimmed by 2 bases and 1 base, with 9 bases remaining between them. CDR1 GTSNPN and CDR2 SVGIG come from the germline V gene (reference sequence). This CDR3 has 13 residues.

The chain is built from TRBV27 and TRBJ1-5; 7 bases match TRBD1. The V gene end was trimmed by 3 bases and the J gene end by 9 bases; junction bases not matched to a gene: 8. Germline CDR1 is MNHEY and CDR2 is SMNVEV (reference sequence). This CDR3 comprises 14 residues. CDR3 DNA: TGTGCCAGCAGTTTTATGTATGGGACAGTGCCCCAGCATTTT. Amino acids: CASSFMYGTVPQHF.

This CDR3 is CASSSPGQTYQPQHF. CDR3 coding DNA: TGTGCCAGCAGTTCTCCGGGACAGACTTATCAGCCCCAGCATTTT. This chain links TRBV6-2 or TRBV6-3 with TRBJ1-5, with 7 positions matching TRBD1. This CDR3 contains 15 residues. Germline CDR1 is MNHEY and CDR2 is SVGEGT. V was pared by 4 bases and J by 5 bases, with 8 bases of the junction left unmatched.

CDR3 in amino acids: CASSDDFYYGYTF. In nucleotides, the CDR3 is TGTGCCAGCAGCGACGACTTTTACTATGGCTACACCTTC. The genes are TRBV2 and TRBJ1-2, with no clear D. Germline CDR1 reads SNHLY; CDR2 reads FYNNEI. This CDR3 has 13 residues. V was shortened by 6 bases and J by 3 bases, with 11 bases between the two germline ends.

V is TRBV7-9 and J is TRBJ1-2; D is undetermined. The V end lost 1 base, the J end lost 4 bases, and 7 bases lay between the germline ends. Per germline, CDR1 SEHNR and CDR2 FQNEAQ (reference sequence). This CDR3 region has 13 residues. CDR3 coding DNA: TGTGCCAGCAGCTTAGAAACCTCCTATGGCTACACCTTC. This gives the protein CASSLETSYGYTF. Using reference TRBV7-9 and TRBJ1-2 for the parts outside the CDR3, the full variable domain is DTGVSQNPRHKITKRGQNVTFRCDPISEHNRLYWYRQTLGQGPEFLTYFQNEAQLEKSRLLSDRFSAERPKGSFSTLEIQRTEQGDSAMYLCASSLETSYGYTFGSGTRLTVV.

V usage is TRBV5-1 and J usage is TRBJ2-1, with 12 bases aligning to TRBD2. Germline loops: CDR1 SGHRS, CDR2 YFSETQ. V lost 5 bases, J lost 8 bases, and 11 bases stayed unmatched. The CDR3 is 16 residues long. CDR3 DNA sequence: TGCGCCAGCAGTTCCATTGGGCTAGCGGGGGGGCATGAGCAGTTCTTC. Its protein product is CASSSIGLAGGHEQFF. The entire variable domain, with the rest obtained from reference TRBV5-1 and TRBJ2-1, is as follows: KAGVTQTPRYLIKTRGQQVTLSCSPISGHRSVSWYQQTPGQGLQFLFEYFSETQRNKGNFPGRFSGRQFSNSRSEMNVSTLELGDSALYLCASSSIGLAGGHEQFFGPGTRLTVL.

The gene calls are TRBV12-3 or TRBV12-4 and TRBJ1-2; D possibly corresponds to TRBD1 (6 bases). V lost 3 bases and J 5 bases, leaving 10 bases between the germline ends. The CDR3 runs 13 residues. CDR3 in DNA: TGTGCCAGCAGTTTTGTCCAGGGGTATGGCTACACCTTC. This encodes CASSFVQGYGYTF.

The V gene is TRBV28, the J gene TRBJ1-2; maybe TRBD1 (5 bases). Germline V CDR1 and CDR2: MDHEN, SYDVKM. This CDR3 is built from 16 residues. V shed 6 bases and J shed 0 bases, with 17 bases lying between them. CDR3 sequence (DNA): TGTGCCAGCAGGACGGGACCCGAGGCCACTAACTATGGCTACACCTTC. Its translation: CASRTGPEATNYGYTF.

The chain recombines TRBV5-5 with TRBJ1-5; no clear D gene. This CDR3 region has 13 residues. V was cut by 0 bases and J by 6 bases, with 7 bases left in between. From germline, CDR1 is SGHKS and CDR2 YYEKEE (reference sequence). The CDR3 sequence: CASSLEPGQPQHF. The CDR3 bases are TGTGCCAGCAGCTTGGAACCCGGTCAGCCCCAGCATTTT.

The chain joins TRBV15 to TRBJ2-5; 14 nucleotides match TRBD2. J was trimmed by 4 bases and V by 5 bases; bases with no gene match: 6. The V gene's germline CDR1 is LNHNV and CDR2 YYDKDF (reference sequence). The CDR3 consists of 16 residues. The CDR3 reads CATSSIGLAGGETQYF. For the CDR3, the DNA is TGTGCCACCAGCTCCATTGGACTAGCGGGGGGAGAGACCCAGTACTTC.

This sequence joins TRBV6-5 and TRBJ1-2; no reliable D call. Deletions cut 6 bases from V and 4 bases from J, with 12 bases between. The CDR3 sequence is 13 residues long. From germline, CDR1 is MNHEY and CDR2 SVGAGI. CDR3: CASRPDGTYGYTF. The DNA for the CDR3 is TGTGCCAGCAGACCCGACGGAACCTATGGCTACACCTTC.

J is TRBJ1-2 and V is TRBV6-6; tentatively, D is TRBD1 (5 bases). V was pared by 7 bases and J by 1 base, with 7 bases between. Germline V lookup: CDR1 MNHNY, CDR2 SVGAGI (reference sequence). The CDR3 contains 12 residues. This CDR3 reads CASTQVNYGYTF. In DNA form, the CDR3 reads TGTGCCAGCACACAGGTTAACTATGGCTACACCTTC.

This chain's CDR3 is CAWKSSGNTIYF. DNA for the CDR3: TGTGCCTGGAAGAGCTCTGGAAACACCATATATTTT. The genes are TRBV30 and TRBJ1-3, with no clear D. CDR1 is GTSNPN, CDR2 SVGIG, per germline (reference sequence). V was pared by 4 bases and J by 0 bases, with 4 bases between. The CDR3 length is 12 residues.

J is TRBJ1-1 and V is TRBV6-1; no clear D. Looked up from germline, CDR1 is MNHNS and CDR2 is SASEGT. CDR3 length equals 13 residues. Trimming cost V 0 bases and J 5 bases, with 7 bases left between them. CDR3 sequence (DNA): TGTGCCAGCAGTGAAGCGCGAGGGACTGAAGCTTTCTTT. Its translation: CASSEARGTEAFF.

The J gene is TRBJ1-1, the V gene TRBV19; D gene ambiguous. Trimming took 4 bases from V and 5 from J, leaving 11 bases between them. This CDR3 comprises 13 residues. Germline CDR1 and CDR2: LNHDA and SQIVND (reference sequence). For the CDR3, the DNA is TGTGCCAGTAGTACGGGAGCGATAACTGAAGCTTTCTTT. Protein product: CASSTGAITEAFF. The full variable domain, rest sourced from reference TRBV19 and TRBJ1-1, is DGGITQSPKYLFRKEGQNVTLSCEQNLNHDAMYWYRQDPGQGLRLIYYSQIVNDFQKGDIAEGYSVSREKKESFPLTVTSAQKNPTAFYLCASSTGAITEAFFGQGTRLTVV.

The chain is built from TRBV12-5 and TRBJ1-3; TRBD1 matches at 9 bases. V was clipped by 5 bases and J by 4 bases; unmatched bases: 3. This CDR3 is 14 amino acids long. Germline V gene lookup returns CDR1 LGHNT and CDR2 FRNRAP. CDR3 DNA sequence: TGTGCTAGTGGTCACGGGACAGGGGGAAACACCATATATTTT. This encodes CASGHGTGGNTIYF.